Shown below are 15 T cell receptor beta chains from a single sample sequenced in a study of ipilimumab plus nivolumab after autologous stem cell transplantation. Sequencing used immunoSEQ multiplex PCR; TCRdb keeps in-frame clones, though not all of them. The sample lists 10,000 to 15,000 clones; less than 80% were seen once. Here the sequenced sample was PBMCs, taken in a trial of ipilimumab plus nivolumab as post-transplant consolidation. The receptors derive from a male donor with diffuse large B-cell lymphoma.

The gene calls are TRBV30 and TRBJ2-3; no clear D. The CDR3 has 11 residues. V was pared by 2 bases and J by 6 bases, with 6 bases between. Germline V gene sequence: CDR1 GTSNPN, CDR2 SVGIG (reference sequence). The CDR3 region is CAWSPADTQYF. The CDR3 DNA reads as TGTGCCTGGAGTCCGGCGGATACGCAGTATTTT.

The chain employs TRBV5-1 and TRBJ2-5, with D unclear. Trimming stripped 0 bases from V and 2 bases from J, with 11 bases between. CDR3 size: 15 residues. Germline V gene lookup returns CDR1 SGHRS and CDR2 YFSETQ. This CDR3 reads CASSLADASQETQYF. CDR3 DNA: TGCGCCAGCAGCTTGGCCGACGCGTCTCAAGAGACCCAGTACTTC. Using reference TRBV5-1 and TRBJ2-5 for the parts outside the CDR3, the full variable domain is KAGVTQTPRYLIKTRGQQVTLSCSPISGHRSVSWYQQTPGQGLQFLFEYFSETQRNKGNFPGRFSGRQFSNSRSEMNVSTLELGDSALYLCASSLADASQETQYFGPGTRLLVL.

CDR3 region: CASSLDVTGELFF. The CDR3 DNA sequence: TGTGCCAGCAGCTTAGATGTCACCGGGGAGCTGTTTTTT. The chain carries TRBV7-9 and TRBJ2-2; no reliable D call. Trimming took 1 base from V and 4 from J, leaving 4 bases between them. The CDR3 covers 13 residues. Germline CDR1 is SEHNR and CDR2 is FQNEAQ (reference sequence).

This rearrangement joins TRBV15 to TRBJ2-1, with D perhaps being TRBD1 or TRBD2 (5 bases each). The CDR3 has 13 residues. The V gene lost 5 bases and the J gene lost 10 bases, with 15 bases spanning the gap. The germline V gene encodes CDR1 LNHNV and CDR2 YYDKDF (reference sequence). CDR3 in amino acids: CATSGSDGTEQFF. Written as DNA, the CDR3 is TGTGCCACCAGCGGATCGGACGGGACGGAGCAGTTCTTC.

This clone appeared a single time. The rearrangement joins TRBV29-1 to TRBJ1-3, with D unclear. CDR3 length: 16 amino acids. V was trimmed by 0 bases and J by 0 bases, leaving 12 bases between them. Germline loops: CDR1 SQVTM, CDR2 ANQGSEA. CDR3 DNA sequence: TGCAGCGTTGAAGAGTTGCAGGCCATCTCTGGAAACACCATATATTTT. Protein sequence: CSVEELQAISGNTIYF. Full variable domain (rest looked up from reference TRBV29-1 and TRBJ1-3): SAVISQKPSRDICQRGTSLTIQCQVDSQVTMMFWYRQQPGQSLTLIATANQGSEATYESGFVIDKFPISRPNLTFSTLTVSNMSPEDSSIYLCSVEELQAISGNTIYFGEGSWLTVV.

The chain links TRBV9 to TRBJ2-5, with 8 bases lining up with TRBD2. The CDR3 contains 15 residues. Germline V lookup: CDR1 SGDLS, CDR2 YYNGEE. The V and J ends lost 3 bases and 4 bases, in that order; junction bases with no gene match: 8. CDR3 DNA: TGTGCCAGCAGCGCGTCGACTAGCGAAGGAGAGACCCAGTACTTC. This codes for CASSASTSEGETQYF.

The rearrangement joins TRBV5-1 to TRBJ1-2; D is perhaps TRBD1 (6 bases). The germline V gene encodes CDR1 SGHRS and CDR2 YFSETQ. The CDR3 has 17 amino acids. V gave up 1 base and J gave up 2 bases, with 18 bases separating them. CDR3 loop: CASSLSPPGASNYGYTF. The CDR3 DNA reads TGCGCCAGCAGCTTGTCTCCGCCGGGGGCCTCGAACTATGGCTACACCTTC.

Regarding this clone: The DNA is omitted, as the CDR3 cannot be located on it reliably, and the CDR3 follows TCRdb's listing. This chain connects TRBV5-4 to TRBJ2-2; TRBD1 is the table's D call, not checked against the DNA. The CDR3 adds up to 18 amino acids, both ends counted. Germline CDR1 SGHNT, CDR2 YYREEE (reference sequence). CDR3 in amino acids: CASSARPHRGGTPGSCFF.

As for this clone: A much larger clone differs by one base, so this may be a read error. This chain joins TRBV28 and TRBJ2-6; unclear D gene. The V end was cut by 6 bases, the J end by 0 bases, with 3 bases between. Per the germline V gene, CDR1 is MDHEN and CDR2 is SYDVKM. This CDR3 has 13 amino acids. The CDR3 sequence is CASSFSGANVLTF. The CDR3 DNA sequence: TGTGCCAGCAGCTTCTCTGGGGCCAACGTCCTGACTTTC. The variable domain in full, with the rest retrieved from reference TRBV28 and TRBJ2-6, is DVKVTQSSRYLVKRTGEKVFLECVQDMDHENMFWYRQDPGLGLRLIYFSYDVKMKEKGDIPEGYSVSREKKERFSLILESASTNQTSMYLCASSFSGANVLTFGAGSRLTVL.

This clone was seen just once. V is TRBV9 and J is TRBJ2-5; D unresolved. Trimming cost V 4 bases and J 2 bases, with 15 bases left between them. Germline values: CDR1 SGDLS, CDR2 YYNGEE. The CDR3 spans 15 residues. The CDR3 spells CASSSIPGRQETQYF. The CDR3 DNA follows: TGTGCCAGCAGCTCTATTCCCGGGCGTCAAGAGACCCAGTACTTC.

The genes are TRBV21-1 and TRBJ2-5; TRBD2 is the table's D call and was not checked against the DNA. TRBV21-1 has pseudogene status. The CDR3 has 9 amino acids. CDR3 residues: CAVQETQYF. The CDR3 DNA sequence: TGTGCCGTACAAGAGACCCAGTACTTC.

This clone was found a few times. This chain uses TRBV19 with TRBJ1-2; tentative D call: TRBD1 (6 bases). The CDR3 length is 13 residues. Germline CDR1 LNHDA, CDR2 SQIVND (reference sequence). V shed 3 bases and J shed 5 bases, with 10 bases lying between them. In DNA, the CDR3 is TGTGCCAGTAGTATTGAGCAGGGGTATGGCTACACCTTC. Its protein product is CASSIEQGYGYTF. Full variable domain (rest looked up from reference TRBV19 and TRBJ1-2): DGGITQSPKYLFRKEGQNVTLSCEQNLNHDAMYWYRQDPGQGLRLIYYSQIVNDFQKGDIAEGYSVSREKKESFPLTVTSAQKNPTAFYLCASSIEQGYGYTFGSGTRLTVV.

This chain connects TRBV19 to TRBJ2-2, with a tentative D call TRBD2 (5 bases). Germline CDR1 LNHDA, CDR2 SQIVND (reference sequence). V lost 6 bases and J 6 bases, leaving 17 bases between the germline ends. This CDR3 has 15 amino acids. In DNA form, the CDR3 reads TGTGCCAGTAGCCCTGACGGGAATTGGGCCGGGGAGCTGTTTTTT. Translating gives CASSPDGNWAGELFF.

The CDR3 region is CASSIYGVSAEAFF. For the CDR3, the DNA is TGTGCCAGCAGCATCTACGGGGTCTCGGCTGAAGCTTTCTTT. The V and J genes are TRBV7-8 and TRBJ1-1, with no clear D. With 5 bases removed from V and 6 bases from J, the gap between germline ends came to 16 bases. Germline loops: CDR1 SGHVS, CDR2 FQNEAQ. The CDR3 length is 14 residues. The variable domain in full, with the rest retrieved from reference TRBV7-8 and TRBJ1-1, is GAGVSQSPRYKVAKRGQDVALRCDPISGHVSLFWYQQALGQGPEFLTYFQNEAQLDKSGLPSDRFFAERPEGSVSTLKIQRTQQEDSAVYLCASSIYGVSAEAFFGQGTRLTVV.

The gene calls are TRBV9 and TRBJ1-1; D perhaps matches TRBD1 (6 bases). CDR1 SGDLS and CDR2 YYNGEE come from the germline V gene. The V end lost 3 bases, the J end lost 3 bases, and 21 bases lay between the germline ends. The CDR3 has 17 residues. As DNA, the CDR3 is TGTGCCAGCAGCGCCAAACTAACAGGGAATCGGGACACTGAAGCTTTCTTT. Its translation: CASSAKLTGNRDTEAFF.